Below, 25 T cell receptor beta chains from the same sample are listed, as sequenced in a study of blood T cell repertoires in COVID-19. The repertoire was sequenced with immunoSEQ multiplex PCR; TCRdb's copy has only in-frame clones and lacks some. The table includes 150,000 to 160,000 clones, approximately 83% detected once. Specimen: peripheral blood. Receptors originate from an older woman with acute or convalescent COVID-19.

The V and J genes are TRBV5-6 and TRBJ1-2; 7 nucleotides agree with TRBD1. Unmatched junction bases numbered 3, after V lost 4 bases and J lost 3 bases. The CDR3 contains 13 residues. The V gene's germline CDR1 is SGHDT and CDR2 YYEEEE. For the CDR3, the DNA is TGTGCCAGCAGCATTGACAGGGACTATGGCTACACCTTC. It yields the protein CASSIDRDYGYTF.

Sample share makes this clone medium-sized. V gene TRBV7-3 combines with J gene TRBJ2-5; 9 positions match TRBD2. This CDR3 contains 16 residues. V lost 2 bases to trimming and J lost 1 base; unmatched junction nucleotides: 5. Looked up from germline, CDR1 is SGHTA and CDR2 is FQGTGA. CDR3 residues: CASSLRLAGLQETQYF. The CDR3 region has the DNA TGTGCCAGCAGCTTACGGCTAGCGGGGCTCCAAGAGACCCAGTACTTC. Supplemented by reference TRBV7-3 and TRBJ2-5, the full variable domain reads GAGVSQTPSNKVTEKGKYVELRCDPISGHTALYWYRQSLGQGPEFLIYFQGTGAADDSGLPNDRFFAVRPEGSVSTLKIQRTERGDSAVYLCASSLRLAGLQETQYFGPGTRLLVL.

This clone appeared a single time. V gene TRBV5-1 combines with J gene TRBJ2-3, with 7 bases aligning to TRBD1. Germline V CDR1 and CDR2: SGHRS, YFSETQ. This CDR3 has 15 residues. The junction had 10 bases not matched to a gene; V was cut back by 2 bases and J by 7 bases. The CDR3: CASSLTGAGTHTQYF. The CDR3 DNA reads TGCGCCAGCAGCTTAACAGGGGCCGGGACCCATACGCAGTATTTT.

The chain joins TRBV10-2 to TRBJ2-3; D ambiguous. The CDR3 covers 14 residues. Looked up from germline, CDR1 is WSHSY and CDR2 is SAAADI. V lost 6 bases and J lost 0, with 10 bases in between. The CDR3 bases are TGCGCCAGCAGCCGCGACAAGAGCACAGATACGCAGTATTTT. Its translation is CASSRDKSTDTQYF.

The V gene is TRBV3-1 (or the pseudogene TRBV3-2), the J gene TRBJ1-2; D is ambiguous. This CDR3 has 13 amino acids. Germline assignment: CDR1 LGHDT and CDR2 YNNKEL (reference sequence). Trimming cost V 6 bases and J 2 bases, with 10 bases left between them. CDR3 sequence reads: CASSLAANYGYTF. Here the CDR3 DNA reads TGTGCCAGCAGTCTCGCGGCAAACTATGGCTACACCTTC.

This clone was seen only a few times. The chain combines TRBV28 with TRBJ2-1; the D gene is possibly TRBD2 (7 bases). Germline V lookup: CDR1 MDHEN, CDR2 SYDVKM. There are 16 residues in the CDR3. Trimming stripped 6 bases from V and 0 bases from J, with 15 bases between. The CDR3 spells CASRLGGDSSYNEQFF. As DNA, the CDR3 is TGTGCCAGCAGGTTAGGGGGGGATAGCTCCTACAATGAGCAGTTCTTC. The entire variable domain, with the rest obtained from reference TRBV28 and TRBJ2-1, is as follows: DVKVTQSSRYLVKRTGEKVFLECVQDMDHENMFWYRQDPGLGLRLIYFSYDVKMKEKGDIPEGYSVSREKKERFSLILESASTNQTSMYLCASRLGGDSSYNEQFFGPGTRLTVL.

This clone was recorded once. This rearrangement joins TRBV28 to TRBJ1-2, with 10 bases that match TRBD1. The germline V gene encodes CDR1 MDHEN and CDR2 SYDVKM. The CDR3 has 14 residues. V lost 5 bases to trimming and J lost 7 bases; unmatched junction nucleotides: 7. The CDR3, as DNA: TGTGCCAGCAGTCGGGACAGGGGTGTGGGTGGCTACACCTTC. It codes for CASSRDRGVGGYTF.

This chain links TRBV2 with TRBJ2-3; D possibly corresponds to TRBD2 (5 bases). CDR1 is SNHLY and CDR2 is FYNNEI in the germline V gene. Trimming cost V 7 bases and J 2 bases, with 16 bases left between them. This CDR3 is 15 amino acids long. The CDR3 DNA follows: TGTGCCAGCACCCAAGGTGGACTCAACACAGATACGCAGTATTTT. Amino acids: CASTQGGLNTDTQYF.

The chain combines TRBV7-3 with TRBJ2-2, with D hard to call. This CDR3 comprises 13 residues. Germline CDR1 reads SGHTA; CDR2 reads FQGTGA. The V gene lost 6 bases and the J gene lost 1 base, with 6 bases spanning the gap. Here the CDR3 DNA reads TGTGCCAGCAGGCCAGGGAACACCGGGGAGCTGTTTTTT. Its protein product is CASRPGNTGELFF.

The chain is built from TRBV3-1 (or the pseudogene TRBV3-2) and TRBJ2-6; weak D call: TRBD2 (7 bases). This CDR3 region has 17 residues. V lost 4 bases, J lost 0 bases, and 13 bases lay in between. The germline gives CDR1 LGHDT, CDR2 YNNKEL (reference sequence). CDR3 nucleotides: TGTGCCAGCAGCCCGGCGGGGGCACACTCTGGGGCCAACGTCCTGACTTTC. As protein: CASSPAGAHSGANVLTF.

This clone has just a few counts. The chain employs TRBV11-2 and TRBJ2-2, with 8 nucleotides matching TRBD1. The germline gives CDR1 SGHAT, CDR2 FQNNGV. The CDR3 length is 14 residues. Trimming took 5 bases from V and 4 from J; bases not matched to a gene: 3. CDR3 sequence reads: CASSRQGSTGELFF. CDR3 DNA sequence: TGTGCCAGCAGCCGACAGGGGAGCACCGGGGAGCTGTTTTTT.

CDR3 in DNA: TGCGCCAGCAGCCTAGGACACCGTAACACCGGGGAGCTGTTTTTT. This encodes CASSLGHRNTGELFF. This chain uses TRBV5-1 with TRBJ2-2, with D maybe TRBD1 (5 bases). CDR3 size: 15 residues. Trimming took 4 bases from V and 2 from J, leaving 12 bases between them. Per the germline V gene, CDR1 is SGHRS and CDR2 is YFSETQ.

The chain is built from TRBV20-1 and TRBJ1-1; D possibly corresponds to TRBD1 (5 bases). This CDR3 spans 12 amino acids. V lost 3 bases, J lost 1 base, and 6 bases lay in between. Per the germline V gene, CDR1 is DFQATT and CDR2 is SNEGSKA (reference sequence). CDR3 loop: CSASRGNTEAFF. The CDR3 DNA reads TGCAGTGCTAGTAGGGGGAACACTGAAGCTTTCTTT.

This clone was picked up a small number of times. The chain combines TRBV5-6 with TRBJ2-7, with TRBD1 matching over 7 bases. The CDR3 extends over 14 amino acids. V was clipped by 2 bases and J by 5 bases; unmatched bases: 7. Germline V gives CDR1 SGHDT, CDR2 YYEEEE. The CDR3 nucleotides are TGTGCCAGCAGCTTCGATGACAGGGTCGACGAGCAGTACGTC. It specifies CASSFDDRVDEQYV.

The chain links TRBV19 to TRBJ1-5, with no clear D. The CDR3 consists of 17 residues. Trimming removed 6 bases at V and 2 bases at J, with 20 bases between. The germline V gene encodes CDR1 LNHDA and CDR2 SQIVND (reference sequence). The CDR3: CASRPPPGWLGNQPQHF. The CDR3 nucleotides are TGTGCCAGTAGGCCCCCCCCAGGTTGGTTAGGCAATCAGCCCCAGCATTTT.

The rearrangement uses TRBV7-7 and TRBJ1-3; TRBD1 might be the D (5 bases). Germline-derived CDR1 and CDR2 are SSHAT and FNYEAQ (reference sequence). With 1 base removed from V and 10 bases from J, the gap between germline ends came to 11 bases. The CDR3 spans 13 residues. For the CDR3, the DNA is TGTGCCAGCAGCTTAGATGCTCGGGGGACCATATATTTT. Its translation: CASSLDARGTIYF.

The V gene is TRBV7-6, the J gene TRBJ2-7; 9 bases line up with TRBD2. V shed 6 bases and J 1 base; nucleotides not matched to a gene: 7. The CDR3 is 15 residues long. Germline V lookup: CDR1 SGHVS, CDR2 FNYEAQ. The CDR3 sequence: CASREGLAGSYEQYF. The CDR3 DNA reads TGTGCCAGCAGGGAGGGGCTAGCGGGGTCCTACGAGCAGTACTTC.

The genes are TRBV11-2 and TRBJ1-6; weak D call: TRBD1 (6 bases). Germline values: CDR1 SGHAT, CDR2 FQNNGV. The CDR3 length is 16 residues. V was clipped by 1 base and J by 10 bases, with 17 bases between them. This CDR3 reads CASSLAQGLRGSPLHF. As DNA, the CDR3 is TGTGCCAGCAGCTTAGCCCAGGGCTTAAGGGGGTCACCCCTCCACTTT.

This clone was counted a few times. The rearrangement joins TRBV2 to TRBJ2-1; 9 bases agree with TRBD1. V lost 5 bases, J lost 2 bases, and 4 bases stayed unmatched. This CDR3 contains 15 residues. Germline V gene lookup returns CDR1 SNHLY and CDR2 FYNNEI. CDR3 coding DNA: TGTGCCAGCAGTATCGACAGGGGGACCTACAATGAGCAGTTCTTC. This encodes CASSIDRGTYNEQFF.

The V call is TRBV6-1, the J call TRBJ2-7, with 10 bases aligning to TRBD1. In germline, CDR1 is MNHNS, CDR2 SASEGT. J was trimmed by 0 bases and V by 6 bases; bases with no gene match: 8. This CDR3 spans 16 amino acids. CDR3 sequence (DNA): TGTGCCAGCAGCGAACCGGGACAGGGGAGCTCCTACGAGCAGTACTTC. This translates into CASSEPGQGSSYEQYF.

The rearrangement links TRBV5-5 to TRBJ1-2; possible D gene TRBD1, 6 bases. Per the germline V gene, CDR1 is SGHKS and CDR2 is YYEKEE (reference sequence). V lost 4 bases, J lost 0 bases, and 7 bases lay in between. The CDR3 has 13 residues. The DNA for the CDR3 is TGTGCCAGCAGCACAGGGACTAACTATGGCTACACCTTC. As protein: CASSTGTNYGYTF.

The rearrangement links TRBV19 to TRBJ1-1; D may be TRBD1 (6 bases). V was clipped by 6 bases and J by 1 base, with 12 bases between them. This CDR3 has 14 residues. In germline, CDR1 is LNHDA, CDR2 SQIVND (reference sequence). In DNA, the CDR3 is TGTGCCAGTAGCGACAGGACCCCGAACACTGAAGCTTTCTTT. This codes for CASSDRTPNTEAFF.

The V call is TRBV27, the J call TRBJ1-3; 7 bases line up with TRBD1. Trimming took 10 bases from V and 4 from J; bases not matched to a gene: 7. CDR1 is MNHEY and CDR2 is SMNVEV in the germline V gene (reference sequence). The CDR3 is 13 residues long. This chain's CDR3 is CATSTGHGNTIYF. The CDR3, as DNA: TGTGCCACCTCGACAGGGCACGGAAACACCATATATTTT.

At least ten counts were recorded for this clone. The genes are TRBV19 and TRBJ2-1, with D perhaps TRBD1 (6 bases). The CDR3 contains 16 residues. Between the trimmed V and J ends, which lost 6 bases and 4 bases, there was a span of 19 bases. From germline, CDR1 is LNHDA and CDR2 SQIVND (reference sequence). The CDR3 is CASRGITGKGYNEQFF. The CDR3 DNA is TGTGCCAGTAGGGGAATTACAGGGAAGGGTTACAATGAGCAGTTCTTC.

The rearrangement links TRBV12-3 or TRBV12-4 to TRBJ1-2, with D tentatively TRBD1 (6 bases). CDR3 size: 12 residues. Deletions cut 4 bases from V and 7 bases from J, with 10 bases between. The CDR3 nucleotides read TGTGCCAGCAGTTCCAGGGGTGGTGGCTACACCTTC. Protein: CASSSRGGGYTF.